This entry features one T cell receptor beta chain sequence. The antigen remains undetermined. These data originate in a study of CD8+ T cells in alopecia areata. At the level of the study: People stayed on tofacitinib for 6 to 18 months, then stopped the drug for 6 months.

The CDR3 length is 14 residues. V lost 5 bases to trimming and J lost 4 bases, with 12 bases between them. CDR1 is SGHVS and CDR2 is FNYEAQ in the germline V gene. Study-level points and caveats: In patients, TCRs were shared less clearly than in mice, and HLA may possibly be involved. In lesional scalp, particularly from alopecia totalis/universalis, clonality was higher than in normal scalp.

cDNA serving as the sequencing template came from extracted, reverse transcribed RNA. Sequencing used immunoSEQ multiplex PCR; TCRdb keeps in-frame clones, though not all of them. The table records some 130,000 clones, 58% of them present only once. V usage is TRBV7-6 and J usage is TRBJ1-5, with D tentatively TRBD1 (6 bases). Here the sequenced sample was CD4+ T cells sorted from blood, taken at week 0. The TCR sequence derives from a human donor with alopecia areata. The CDR3 region is CASSPGAGNQPQHF. The CDR3 nucleotides are TGTGCCAGCAGCCCGGGGGCAGGGAATCAGCCCCAGCATTTT.